This T cell receptor (beta chain) appears in the sequencing data of a study of neurological immune-mediated disorders. At least ten counts were recorded for this clonotype. Its matching antigen is unknown. Each CDR3 protein is one row after TCRdb ran MiXCR on the 5' RACE reads. The sample includes about 60,000 distinct CDR3 sequences, roughly 3.5% of them seen just once. Study findings and constraints: TCR-beta repertoires seemed private in all groups, with no expanded CDR3 amino acid sequences shared.

The germline gives CDR1 SGHTA, CDR2 FQGNSA. The CDR3 is 13 residues long. V shed 5 bases and J shed 3 bases, with 10 bases lying between them. The sequence derives from a man in his thirties or forties with multiple sclerosis. V is TRBV7-2 and J is TRBJ1-1; D is unclear. Material: PBMCs. CDR3 protein: CASSHVGDTEAFF. The CDR3, as DNA: TGTGCCAGCAGCCACGTCGGGGACACTGAAGCTTTCTTT.